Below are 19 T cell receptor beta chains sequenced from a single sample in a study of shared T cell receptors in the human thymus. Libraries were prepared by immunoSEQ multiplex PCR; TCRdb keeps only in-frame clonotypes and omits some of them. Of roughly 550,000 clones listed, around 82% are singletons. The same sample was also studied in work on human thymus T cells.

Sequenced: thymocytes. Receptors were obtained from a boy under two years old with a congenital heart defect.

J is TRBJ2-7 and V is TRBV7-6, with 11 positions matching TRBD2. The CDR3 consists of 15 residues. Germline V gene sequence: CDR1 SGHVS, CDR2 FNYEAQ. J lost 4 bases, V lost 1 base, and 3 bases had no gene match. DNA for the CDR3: TGTGCCAGCAGCTTAGGGACTAGCGGGCATTACGAGCAGTACTTC. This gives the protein CASSLGTSGHYEQYF.

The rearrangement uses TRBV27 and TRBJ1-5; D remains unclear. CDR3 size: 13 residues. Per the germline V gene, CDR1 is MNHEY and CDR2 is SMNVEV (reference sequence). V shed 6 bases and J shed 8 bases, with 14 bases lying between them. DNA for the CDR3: TGTGCCAGCAGCCTAATATCTCGGGAGCCCCAGCATTTT. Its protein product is CASSLISREPQHF.

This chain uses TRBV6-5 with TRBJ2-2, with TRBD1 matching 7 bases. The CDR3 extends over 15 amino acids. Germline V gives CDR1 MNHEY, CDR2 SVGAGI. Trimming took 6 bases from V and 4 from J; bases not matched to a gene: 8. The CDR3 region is CASRSGQASTGELFF. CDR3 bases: TGTGCCAGCAGATCCGGACAGGCCTCCACCGGGGAGCTGTTTTTT.

CDR3 nucleotides: TGTGCCAGCAGCCTGGGTAGACTCCAAGAGACCCAGTACTTC. The encoded protein is CASSLGRLQETQYF. This sequence joins TRBV5-8 and TRBJ2-5; no clear D gene. The V and J ends lost 4 bases and 1 base respectively, with 11 bases between them. CDR1 is SGHTS and CDR2 is YDEGEE in the germline V gene. CDR3 length equals 14 residues. Drawing the rest from reference TRBV5-8 and TRBJ2-5, the complete variable domain is EAGVTQSPTHLIKTRGQQATLRCSPISGHTSVYWYQQALGLGLQFLLWYDEGEERNRGNFPPRFSGRQFPNYSSELNVNALELEDSALYLCASSLGRLQETQYFGPGTRLLVL.

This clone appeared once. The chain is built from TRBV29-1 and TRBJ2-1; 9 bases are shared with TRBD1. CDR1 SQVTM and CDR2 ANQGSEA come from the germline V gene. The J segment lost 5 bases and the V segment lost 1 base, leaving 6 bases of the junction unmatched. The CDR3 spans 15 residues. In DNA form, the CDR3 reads TGCAGCGTTGAAGTGGGACAGGGTAAGGACAATGAGCAGTTCTTC. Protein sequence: CSVEVGQGKDNEQFF.

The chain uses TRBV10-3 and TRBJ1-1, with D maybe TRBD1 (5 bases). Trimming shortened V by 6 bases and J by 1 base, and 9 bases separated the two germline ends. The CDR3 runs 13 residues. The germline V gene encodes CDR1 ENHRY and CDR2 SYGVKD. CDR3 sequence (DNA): TGTGCCATCAGCTTAGACAGGAACACTGAAGCTTTCTTT. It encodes CAISLDRNTEAFF.

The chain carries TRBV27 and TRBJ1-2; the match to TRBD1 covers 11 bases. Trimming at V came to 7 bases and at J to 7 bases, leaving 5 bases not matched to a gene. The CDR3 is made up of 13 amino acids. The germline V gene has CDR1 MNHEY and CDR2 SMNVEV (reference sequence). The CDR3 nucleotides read TGTGCCAGCACCCCGGGACAGGGGGTTGGCTACACCTTC. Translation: CASTPGQGVGYTF.

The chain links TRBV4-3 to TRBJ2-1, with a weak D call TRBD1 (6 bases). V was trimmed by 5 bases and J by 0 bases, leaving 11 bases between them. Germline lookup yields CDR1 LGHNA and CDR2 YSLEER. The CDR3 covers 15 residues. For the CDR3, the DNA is TGCGCCAGCAGCTCGAGGGGGAGCTCCTACAATGAGCAGTTCTTC. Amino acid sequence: CASSSRGSSYNEQFF.

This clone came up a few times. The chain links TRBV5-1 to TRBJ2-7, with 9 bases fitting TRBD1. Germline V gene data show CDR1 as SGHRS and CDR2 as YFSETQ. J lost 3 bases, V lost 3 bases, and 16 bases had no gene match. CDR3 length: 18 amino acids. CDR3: CASSWGQGSPLNYYEQYF. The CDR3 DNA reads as TGCGCCAGCAGCTGGGGACAGGGAAGCCCTCTTAACTACTACGAGCAGTACTTC.

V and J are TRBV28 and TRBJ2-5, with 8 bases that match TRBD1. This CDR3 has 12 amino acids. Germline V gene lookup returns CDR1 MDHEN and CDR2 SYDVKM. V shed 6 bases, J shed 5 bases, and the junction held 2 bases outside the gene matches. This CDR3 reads CASRGQEETQYF. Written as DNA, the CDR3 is TGTGCCAGCAGGGGACAGGAGGAGACCCAGTACTTC.

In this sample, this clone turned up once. The CDR3 DNA sequence: TGTGCCAGCGGGCACCCCTCCTACGAGCAGTACTTC. Translated, it gives CASGHPSYEQYF. This rearrangement joins TRBV6-5 to TRBJ2-7, with D uncertain. The V end was cut by 8 bases, the J end by 0 bases, with 8 bases between. Germline CDR1 reads MNHEY; CDR2 reads SVGAGI. This CDR3 contains 12 residues.

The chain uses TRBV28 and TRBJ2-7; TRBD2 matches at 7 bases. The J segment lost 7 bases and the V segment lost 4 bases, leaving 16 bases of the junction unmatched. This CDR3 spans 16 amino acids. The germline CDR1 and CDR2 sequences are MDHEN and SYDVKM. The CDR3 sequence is CASSSFKGGPWGEQYF. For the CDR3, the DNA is TGTGCCAGCAGTTCCTTTAAGGGAGGGCCCTGGGGAGAGCAGTACTTC.

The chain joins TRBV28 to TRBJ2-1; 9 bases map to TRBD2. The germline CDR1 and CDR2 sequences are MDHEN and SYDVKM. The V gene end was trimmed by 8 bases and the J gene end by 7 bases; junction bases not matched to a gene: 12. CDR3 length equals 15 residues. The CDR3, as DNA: TGTGCCAGCCCTCTCGCGGCTAGCGGGACGAATGAGCAGTTCTTC. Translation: CASPLAASGTNEQFF.

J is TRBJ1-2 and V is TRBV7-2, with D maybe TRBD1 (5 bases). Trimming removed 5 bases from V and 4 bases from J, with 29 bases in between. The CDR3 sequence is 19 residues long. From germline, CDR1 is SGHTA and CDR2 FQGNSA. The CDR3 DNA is TGTGCCAGCAGCCGAGGACACTATCCACACTCTCCGGCTTCCTATGGCTACACCTTC. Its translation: CASSRGHYPHSPASYGYTF.

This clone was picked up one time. The CDR3 DNA is TGTGCCAGCAGTGACTCCAGCCCCAGAGGAGGCGCTGGCTACACCTTC. It translates to CASSDSSPRGGAGYTF. The chain carries TRBV6-4 and TRBJ1-2, with D uncertain. Germline lookup yields CDR1 MRHNA and CDR2 SNTAGT. Between the trimmed V and J ends, which lost 0 bases and 7 bases, there was a span of 18 bases. CDR3 length: 16 amino acids.

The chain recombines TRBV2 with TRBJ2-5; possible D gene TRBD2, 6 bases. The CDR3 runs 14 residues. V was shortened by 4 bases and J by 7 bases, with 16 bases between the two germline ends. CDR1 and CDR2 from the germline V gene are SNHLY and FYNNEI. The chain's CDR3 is CASSAVRTGGTQYF. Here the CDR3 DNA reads TGTGCCAGCAGTGCTGTGCGTACCGGGGGGACCCAGTACTTC.

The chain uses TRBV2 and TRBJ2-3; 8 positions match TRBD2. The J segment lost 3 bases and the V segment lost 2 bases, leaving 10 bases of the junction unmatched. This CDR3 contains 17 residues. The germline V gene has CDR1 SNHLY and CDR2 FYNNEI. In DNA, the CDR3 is TGTGCCAGCAGTGAATCCCCACCGGCGGGAGGTACAGATACGCAGTATTTT. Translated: CASSESPPAGGTDTQYF.

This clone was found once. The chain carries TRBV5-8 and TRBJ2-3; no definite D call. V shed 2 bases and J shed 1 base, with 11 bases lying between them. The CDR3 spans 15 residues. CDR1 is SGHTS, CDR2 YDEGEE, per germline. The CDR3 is CASSLRSLGTDTQYF. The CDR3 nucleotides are TGTGCCAGCAGCTTAAGGAGCTTGGGCACAGATACGCAGTATTTT.

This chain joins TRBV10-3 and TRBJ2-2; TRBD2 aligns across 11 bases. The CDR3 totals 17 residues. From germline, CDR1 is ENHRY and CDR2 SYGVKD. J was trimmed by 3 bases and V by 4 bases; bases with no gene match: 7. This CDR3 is CAISVVLAGVDTGELFF. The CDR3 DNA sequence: TGTGCCATCAGTGTGGTACTAGCGGGAGTCGACACCGGGGAGCTGTTTTTT.